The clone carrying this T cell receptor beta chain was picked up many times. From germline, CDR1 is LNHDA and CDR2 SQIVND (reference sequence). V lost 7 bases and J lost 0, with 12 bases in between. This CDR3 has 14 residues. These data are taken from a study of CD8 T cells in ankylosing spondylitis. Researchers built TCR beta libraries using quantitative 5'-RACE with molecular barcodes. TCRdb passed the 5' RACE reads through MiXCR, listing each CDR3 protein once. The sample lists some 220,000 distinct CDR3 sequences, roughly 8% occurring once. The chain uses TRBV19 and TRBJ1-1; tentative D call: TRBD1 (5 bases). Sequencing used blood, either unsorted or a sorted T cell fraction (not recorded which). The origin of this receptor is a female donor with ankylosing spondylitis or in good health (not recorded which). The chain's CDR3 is CASMTNRMNTEAFF. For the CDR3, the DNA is TGTGCCAGTATGACGAACAGGATGAACACTGAAGCTTTCTTT.